This T cell receptor beta chain was found in a study of cytomegalovirus exposure and HLA in healthy donors. Study results and limitations: TCR beta V- and J-gene trimming, according to a later analysis, was linked to a missense DCLRE1C variant. Compared with the roughly 700-donor mean, an Asian-associated ancestry cluster reportedly had fewer N-insertions, according to a later analysis. Among TCR beta chains, those listed as cytomegalovirus-associated numbered some 160.

The donors comprised healthy bone marrow donors. Germline CDR1 reads SGHRS; CDR2 reads YFSETQ. Trimming stripped 2 bases from V and 3 bases from J, with 9 bases between. This CDR3 has 13 residues. In this sample, this clone turned up a few times. Its matching antigen is unknown. The PCR employed 60 Vbeta primers together with 13 Jbeta primers. Method: immunoSEQ multiplex PCR; TCRdb's copy keeps in-frame clones and lacks some. The table has 99,000 or so clones, over 9.5% seen once. Sequenced sample: PBMCs. This receptor was taken from a man aged 40-55 years in good health and CMV-seropositive. The rearrangement uses TRBV5-1 and TRBJ2-7; D not certain. This chain's CDR3 is CASSFDPRYEQYF. The CDR3 DNA is TGCGCCAGCAGCTTTGATCCGCGCTACGAGCAGTACTTC.